The present TCR beta chain was sequenced within a study of cytomegalovirus exposure and HLA in healthy donors. Study background: Samples from HLA-typed donors yielded about 85 million unique TCRs in an early data release. Overall study results and limits: Rare sequences made up most TCRs, while some public TCRs were found in many donors. Based on reports, TCR beta sequences accurately predicted HLA-A and HLA-B alleles for most subjects.

Germline CDR1 SGHRS, CDR2 YFSETQ. The CDR3 has 14 amino acids. J gave up 4 bases and V 3 bases, and 3 bases lay outside the gene matches. The PCR had 60 Vbeta and 13 Jbeta primers. Using immunoSEQ multiplex PCR, the repertoire was profiled, and TCRdb retains in-frame clones only, with some absent. The sample carries around 150,000 clones, around 80% recorded once. Of note for this clone: Its antigen remains unknown.

Source material: PBMCs. The TCR comes from a man between 40 and 49 years old in good health and CMV-seropositive. This rearrangement joins TRBV5-1 to TRBJ1-2; 10 positions agree with TRBD1. The CDR3 region has the DNA TGCGCCAGCAGCTACCGGGACAGGGGCTATGGCTACACCTTC. This sequence encodes CASSYRDRGYGYTF.